The sequence of this TCR beta chain was determined in a study of blood T cell repertoires in COVID-19. Measured with immunoSEQ multiplex PCR; TCRdb has only the in-frame clones, and not every one. The sample records over 80,000 clones, roughly 84% being singletons. The CDR3 is 15 amino acids. Germline V gives CDR1 KGHSH, CDR2 LQKENI. V was trimmed by 1 base and J by 0 bases, leaving 9 bases between them. The receptor was isolated from a woman older than 75 with acute or convalescent COVID-19. The chain carries TRBV18 and TRBJ2-5; a possible D gene is TRBD2 (5 bases). Sequenced input: peripheral blood. CDR3 residues: CASSPRSGNQETQYF. In DNA form, the CDR3 reads TGTGCCAGCTCACCACGTTCGGGGAACCAAGAGACCCAGTACTTC.